This TCR beta chain was found in a study of patients and donors after allogeneic stem cell transplantation. This clonotype was seen only a few times. TCRdb independently ran MiXCR on the RT-PCR reads; one entry per CDR3 protein. The sample carries more than 850,000 distinct CDR3 sequences, about a sixth recorded once. This CDR3 is built from 13 residues. Trimming removed 7 bases at V and 0 bases at J, with 9 bases between. This chain links TRBV12-3 or TRBV12-4 with TRBJ2-5; D ambiguous. The material sequenced was blood, either unsorted or a sorted T cell fraction (not recorded which). The sequence derives from a human donor who was either an allogeneic HSCT recipient or a stem cell or donor lymphocyte infusion donor (not recorded which). It is not recorded whose cells these are; they may come from a transplant donor. CDR3 in amino acids: CASTYGNQETQYF. The CDR3 DNA reads TGTGCCAGCACATACGGCAACCAAGAGACCCAGTACTTC.